The 23 T cell receptor beta chains reported below all come from one sample, sequenced in a study of T cells after yellow fever vaccination. TCRdb fed the 5' RACE reads into MiXCR, producing one record per CDR3 protein. This table has hundreds of thousands of distinct CDR3 sequences, 13% appearing once. The sequenced sample was PBMCs, obtained on the day of the yellow fever booster vaccination. Source of these receptors: a man aged 30 to 45 who received the YFV17D yellow fever vaccine.

The chain carries TRBV6-1 and TRBJ2-6; D possibly corresponds to TRBD2 (6 bases). V was cut by 8 bases and J by 0 bases, with 11 bases left in between. The germline V gene has CDR1 MNHNS and CDR2 SASEGT. The CDR3 has 15 residues. The CDR3: CASWGLGSGANVLTF. In DNA form, the CDR3 reads TGTGCCAGCTGGGGACTCGGCTCTGGGGCCAACGTCCTGACTTTC.

This clonotype occurred a few times. This sequence joins TRBV29-1 and TRBJ2-5, with D perhaps matching TRBD1 or TRBD2 (5 bases each). CDR3 size: 12 residues. Trimming left V 4 bases short and J 4 bases short, with 10 bases between. Per germline, CDR1 SQVTM and CDR2 ANQGSEA. The CDR3 here is CSVVRGAETQYF. The CDR3 bases are TGCAGCGTTGTGAGAGGGGCAGAGACCCAGTACTTC.

V is TRBV29-1 and J is TRBJ1-4; 8 bases agree with TRBD1. CDR3 length equals 13 residues. The germline gives CDR1 SQVTM, CDR2 ANQGSEA. The V gene end was trimmed by 4 bases and the J gene end by 8 bases; junction bases not matched to a gene: 6. CDR3 in amino acids: CSVADRGGEKLFF. In DNA form, the CDR3 reads TGCAGCGTTGCTGACAGGGGCGGCGAAAAACTGTTTTTT.

This clonotype turned up a few times. The chain couples TRBV9 to TRBJ2-7, with D perhaps matching TRBD2 (6 bases). Germline CDR1 reads SGDLS; CDR2 reads YYNGEE. CDR3 size: 16 residues. Trimming took off 0 bases at V and 4 bases at J, with 17 bases between the two ends. The CDR3 region has the DNA TGTGCCAGCAGCGTAGACCCACTAGCACCAGGGTACGAGCAGTACTTC. This translates into CASSVDPLAPGYEQYF.

This sequence joins TRBV20-1 and TRBJ2-1; TRBD2 agrees at 8 bases. Germline loops: CDR1 DFQATT, CDR2 SNEGSKA (reference sequence). The CDR3 spans 15 residues. With 4 bases clipped from V and 4 bases from J, the junction kept 9 bases outside the gene matches. CDR3 loop: CSAIRGGARYNEQFF. The CDR3 DNA reads as TGCAGTGCTATTCGGGGGGGAGCAAGGTACAATGAGCAGTTCTTC.

This clonotype was observed many times. This chain joins TRBV7-2 and TRBJ2-1, with D uncertain. The CDR3 is 14 residues long. Trimming removed 1 base from V and 4 bases from J, with 8 bases in between. The germline CDR1 and CDR2 sequences are SGHTA and FQGNSA. The CDR3 is CASSLVGPYNEQFF. In nucleotides, the CDR3 is TGTGCCAGCAGCTTAGTCGGACCATACAATGAGCAGTTCTTC.

At least ten counts were recorded for this clonotype. The V call is TRBV6-1, the J call TRBJ2-3; unclear D gene. Trimming took off 10 bases at V and 4 bases at J, with 18 bases between the two ends. CDR1 is MNHNS and CDR2 is SASEGT in the germline V gene. CDR3 length equals 14 residues. The CDR3 protein is CATTQPGEADTQYF. CDR3 in DNA: TGTGCCACCACCCAGCCAGGAGAAGCAGATACGCAGTATTTT.

There are a few counts of this clonotype. The J gene is TRBJ2-7, the V gene TRBV6-5; D unclear. The CDR3 runs 15 residues. Germline V CDR1 and CDR2: MNHEY, SVGAGI. V lost 0 bases and J 5 bases, leaving 14 bases between the germline ends. CDR3 sequence reads: CASSYSKGIENEQYF. The CDR3 DNA follows: TGTGCCAGCAGTTACTCCAAAGGGATAGAGAACGAGCAGTACTTC.

The V and J genes are TRBV24-1 and TRBJ2-6; maybe TRBD1 (5 bases). With 2 bases removed from V and 3 bases from J, the gap between germline ends came to 10 bases. The V gene's germline CDR1 is KGHDR and CDR2 SFDVKD. The CDR3 has 16 residues. The CDR3: CATSDSRGFGANVLTF. In DNA, the CDR3 is TGTGCCACCAGTGATTCTAGGGGTTTTGGGGCCAACGTCCTGACTTTC.

The chain combines TRBV3-1 with TRBJ2-5; TRBD2 matches at 16 bases. V lost 4 bases, J lost 4 bases, and 15 bases stayed unmatched. The CDR3 runs to 20 residues. The germline gives CDR1 LGHDT, CDR2 YNNKEL (reference sequence). The CDR3, as DNA: TGTGCCAGCAGCCGAACCCCGGGACTAGCGGGAGGGCCGACGGGAGAGACCCAGTACTTC. As protein: CASSRTPGLAGGPTGETQYF.

The CDR3 DNA is TGCAGTGCTAGCAGTGGGGCTGTCGCCTACAATGAGCAGTTCTTC. This sequence encodes CSASSGAVAYNEQFF. This sequence joins TRBV20-1 and TRBJ2-1, with D perhaps TRBD1 (5 bases). Germline CDR1 DFQATT, CDR2 SNEGSKA (reference sequence). CDR3 length: 15 amino acids. Trimming stripped 3 bases from V and 2 bases from J, with 14 bases between.

This clonotype turned up a few times. The chain carries TRBV20-1 and TRBJ2-2; TRBD2 might be the D (6 bases). From germline, CDR1 is DFQATT and CDR2 SNEGSKA (reference sequence). Trimming removed 5 bases at V and 1 base at J, with 11 bases between. The CDR3 runs 14 residues. In nucleotides, the CDR3 is TGCAGTGCTGTGCGGGACTTGAACACCGGGGAGCTGTTTTTT. It codes for CSAVRDLNTGELFF.

The chain carries TRBV9 and TRBJ2-1; D is perhaps TRBD2 (6 bases). Trimming removed 0 bases at V and 0 bases at J, with 7 bases between. Germline-derived CDR1 and CDR2 are SGDLS and YYNGEE. The CDR3 runs 15 residues. For the CDR3, the DNA is TGTGCCAGCAGCGTAGCGGGGGTCTCCTACAATGAGCAGTTCTTC. As protein: CASSVAGVSYNEQFF.

The table lists this clonotype with a few counts. V usage is TRBV15 and J usage is TRBJ2-7; no firm D call. Between the trimmed V and J ends, which lost 4 bases and 5 bases, there was a span of 15 bases. Germline V CDR1 and CDR2: LNHNV, YYDKDF (reference sequence). This CDR3 has 14 residues. CDR3 region: CATSKEAGINEQYF. CDR3 nucleotide sequence: TGTGCCACCAGCAAAGAAGCTGGGATCAACGAGCAGTACTTC.

This clonotype was seen more than once but under ten times. The chain recombines TRBV20-1 with TRBJ2-7; possibly TRBD2 for D (6 bases). The V gene lost 5 bases and the J gene lost 2 bases, with 19 bases spanning the gap. This CDR3 is built from 15 residues. The germline CDR1 and CDR2 sequences are DFQATT and SNEGSKA (reference sequence). CDR3 residues: CSAGGGERLTYEQYF. The DNA of the CDR3 is TGCAGTGCTGGAGGCGGGGAGAGGTTAACCTACGAGCAGTACTTC.

This clonotype was counted between two and nine times. The gene calls are TRBV18 and TRBJ2-4; 13 nucleotides match TRBD2. V was pared by 4 bases and J by 1 base, with 4 bases of the junction left unmatched. Germline CDR1 reads KGHSH; CDR2 reads LQKENI. This CDR3 spans 17 amino acids. The CDR3 region is CASSQGTSGTAKNIQYF. The DNA for the CDR3 is TGTGCCAGCTCACAAGGGACTAGCGGGACGGCCAAAAACATTCAGTACTTC. The full variable domain, completed using reference TRBV18 and TRBJ2-4, is NAGVMQNPRHLVRRRGQEARLRCSPMKGHSHVYWYRQLPEEGLKFMVYLQKENIIDESGMPKERFSAEFPKEGPSILRIQQVVRGDSAAYFCASSQGTSGTAKNIQYFGAGTRLSVL.

The V call is TRBV9, the J call TRBJ2-1; the D call may be TRBD1 or TRBD2 (6 bases each). CDR1 and CDR2 (germline): SGDLS, YYNGEE. CDR3 length equals 17 residues. Trimming cost V 4 bases and J 5 bases, with 22 bases left between them. CDR3 nucleotide sequence: TGTGCCAGCAGCCCTACGGGGGCTAGCTTGATCCACAATGAGCAGTTCTTC. It codes for CASSPTGASLIHNEQFF.

The chain couples TRBV2 to TRBJ2-7; 14 nucleotides match TRBD2. The CDR3 loop spans 17 amino acids. Germline assignment: CDR1 SNHLY and CDR2 FYNNEI. J gave up 1 base and V 7 bases, and 9 bases lay outside the gene matches. The CDR3 DNA sequence: TGTGCCAGCACTGGGACTAGCGGGAGATTGGGATCCTACGAGCAGTACTTC. As protein: CASTGTSGRLGSYEQYF.

A few counts support this clonotype. The chain joins TRBV24-1 to TRBJ2-1; 12 bases fit TRBD2. J lost 4 bases, V lost 3 bases, and 6 bases had no gene match. Germline V gives CDR1 KGHDR, CDR2 SFDVKD. This CDR3 region has 17 residues. CDR3 in DNA: TGTGCCACCAGTGATGACGGGACTAGCGGGTCATACAATGAGCAGTTCTTC. This translates into CATSDDGTSGSYNEQFF.

J is TRBJ1-5 and V is TRBV29-1; TRBD1 agrees at 7 bases. The J segment lost 2 bases and the V segment lost 6 bases, leaving 10 bases of the junction unmatched. CDR3 size: 15 residues. CDR1 is SQVTM and CDR2 is ANQGSEA in the germline V gene. DNA for the CDR3: TGCAGCGTCGCCACGACAGGGACGGGCAATCAGCCCCAGCATTTT. Translating gives CSVATTGTGNQPQHF.

The chain uses TRBV5-1 and TRBJ1-2; no clear D gene. Germline V gene lookup returns CDR1 SGHRS and CDR2 YFSETQ. The CDR3 totals 14 residues. V was trimmed by 0 bases and J by 8 bases, leaving 14 bases between them. CDR3 sequence reads: CASSLANKNQGYTF. The CDR3 DNA follows: TGCGCCAGCAGCTTGGCCAATAAAAATCAGGGCTACACCTTC.

The J gene is TRBJ1-1, the V gene TRBV7-2; D is unresolved. Germline CDR1 and CDR2: SGHTA and FQGNSA. The length of the CDR3 is 14 residues. With 5 bases removed from V and 1 base from J, the gap between germline ends came to 11 bases. CDR3 protein: CASSPLYGNTEAFF. CDR3 in DNA: TGTGCCAGCAGCCCTCTTTATGGGAACACTGAAGCTTTCTTT.

The chain recombines TRBV29-1 with TRBJ2-2, with D possibly TRBD2 on 6 matching bases. This CDR3 is 15 amino acids long. Trimming removed 3 bases from V and 2 bases from J, with 13 bases in between. The germline CDR1 and CDR2 sequences are SQVTM and ANQGSEA. The CDR3 here is CSVDQSAGNTGELFF. In DNA form, the CDR3 reads TGCAGCGTTGATCAATCGGCGGGAAACACCGGGGAGCTGTTTTTT.